A single T cell receptor (beta chain) is shown here with its context. What this receptor recognizes is not known. No base qualities exist here, and no much larger clone lies one base off it. The data are from a study of blood T cell repertoires in COVID-19 (TCRdb year 2020). Study-wide context: The collaborator samples originated in the United States, Italy and Spain and spanned the acute and convalescent phases of COVID-19. The material from the prospective study consisted of cDNA or gDNA derived from T cells, B-cell-depleted T cells, or PBMCs. The dataset comprised deeply sampled blood TCRbeta repertoires from subjects exposed to, actively infected with, or recovered from COVID-19. A freely available public database, intended as a resource for researchers studying the immune response to SARS-CoV-2, is where the repertoires were released. The samples were drawn from two sources: the first 160 participants of the ongoing ImmuneRACE study, and fewer than 1,500 subjects contributed by 6 global collaborators. Nearly every sample came with metadata listing a de-identified subject ID, COVID-19 status, age in years and sex. Where HLA class I and class II types were available, the types were taken from metadata supplied by the sample provider, not from assay-based typing.

Participants in the prospective study were aged about 18 to 90 years, lived in 24 United States geographic areas, and enrolled through a virtual design. In the prospective study, participants were assigned to cohorts based on the clinical history participants reported in a screening survey and a study questionnaire. Mobile phlebotomists in the prospective study collected whole blood, serum and a nasopharyngeal or oropharyngeal swab from every participant. Prospective study participants could optionally give additional blood draws and questionnaires over a roughly 2-month period. Before DNA extraction, blood samples from the prospective study were shipped at room temperature or frozen. The germline V gene encodes CDR1 SGHDT and CDR2 YYEEEE. The CDR3 has 16 amino acids, counting the end cysteine and phenylalanine. Only CDR3 DNA remains: 48 bases, in frame from the first base. V has 2 bases trimmed and J has 2 bases trimmed; junction bases matching no gene number 6.

TCRbeta CDR3 regions were amplified from genomic DNA using the immunoSEQ Assay, a bias-controlled multiplex PCR. Processing in the source paper ran as follows. The number of nucleated cells in each sample was estimated by amplification of reference gene primers within the assay. Sequence reads were collapsed and filtered to measure the absolute abundance of every unique TCRbeta CDR3 rearrangement. For each sample, productive Simpson clonality was calculated as the square root of Simpson's diversity index over productive rearrangements. TCRdb limited this immuneACCESS table to in-frame rearrangements with V and J called. A share of clones is missing; checked studies link under half to unresolved V genes, and the rest is unexplained. The V and J calls and clone size come from that table; D and trimming were worked out from the DNA. The sample contains roughly 220,000 clones, around 85% of them found a single time. Of the sample, 1.3% is held by the ten largest clones.

Findings and caveats that apply to the study as a whole: Clinical and demographic metadata were provided uncurated, with the amount varying by source and participant.

Sequencing input: PBMCs or T cells enriched from blood (not recorded which). Rearrangement joined TRBV5-6 to TRBJ2-3, and TRBD1 matches 9 of the central bases. The receptor was derived from a woman in her 40s with acute COVID-19. The CDR3 amino acid sequence is: CASSFDRGVDTDTQYF. Here is the DNA: TGTGCCAGCAGCTTTGACAGGGGGGTGGACACAGATACGCAGTATTTT.